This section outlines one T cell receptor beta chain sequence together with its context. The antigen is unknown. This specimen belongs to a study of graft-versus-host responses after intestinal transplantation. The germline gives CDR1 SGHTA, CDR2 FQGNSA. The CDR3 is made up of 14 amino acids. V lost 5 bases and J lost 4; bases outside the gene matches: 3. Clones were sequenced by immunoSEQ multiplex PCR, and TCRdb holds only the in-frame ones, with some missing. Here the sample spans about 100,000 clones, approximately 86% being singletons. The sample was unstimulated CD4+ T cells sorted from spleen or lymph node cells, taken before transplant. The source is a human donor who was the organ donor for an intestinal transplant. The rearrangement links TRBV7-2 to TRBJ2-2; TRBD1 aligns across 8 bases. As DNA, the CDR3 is TGTGCCAGCAGCCCCCAGGGGGCCACCGGGGAGCTGTTTTTT. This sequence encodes CASSPQGATGELFF.